This is a list of T cell receptor beta chains from one sample in a study of T cells in localized non-small cell lung cancer. Profiled with immunoSEQ multiplex PCR; TCRdb holds only in-frame clones, not every one. The table includes about 32,000 clones, roughly 88% detected once. The sample here was peripheral blood mononuclear cells, taken before any cancer treatment. These receptor sequences come from a woman between 35 and 75 years old with stage III lung adenocarcinoma. The CDR3 runs from the conserved cysteine through the conserved F or W. Fields, in order: CDR3 protein, CDR3 DNA, V gene, D gene, clone size, J gene. A D gene is named only where the DNA matches it firmly. Clone size is not always given. Where it is, it says once, few, many or a class for expanded clones.

CASSQPPNTGELFF | TGTGCCAGCTCACAACCCCCGAACACCGGGGAGCTGTTTTTT | TRBV18 | - | - | TRBJ2-2
CASSQSTSRFYNEQFF | TGTGCCAGCAGCCAATCGACTAGCAGATTCTACAATGAGCAGTTCTTC | TRBV14 | TRBD2 | - | TRBJ2-1
CASSLGVTEAFF | TGTGCCAGCAGTTTGGGGGTCACTGAAGCTTTCTTT | TRBV6-6 | - | - | TRBJ1-1
CASSYSSGGGLYGYTF | TGTGCCAGCAGTTACTCGAGTGGTGGGGGTCTCTATGGCTACACCTTC | TRBV6-5 | - | - | TRBJ1-2
CASSLTGGAGLSKLPSGANVLTF | TGTGCCAGCAGTCTAACAGGGGGCGCGGGTCTTTCGAAATTACCCTCTGGGGCCAACGTCCTGACTTTC | TRBV27 | TRBD1 | - | TRBJ2-6
CASSLTGDQPQHF | TGTGCCAGCAGCTTAACGGGGGACCAGCCCCAGCATTTT | TRBV7-3 | - | - | TRBJ1-5
CASSYGTSGGARDTQYF | TGTGCCAGCAGTTATGGGACTAGCGGGGGGGCAAGGGATACGCAGTATTTT | TRBV6-4 | TRBD2 | - | TRBJ2-3
CAIRPDVAGTLQYF | TGTGCCATCAGACCCGATGTCGCTGGGACCCTGCAGTATTTT | TRBV10-3 | - | - | TRBJ2-3
CASRRTGENQPQHF | TGTGCCAGCAGAAGGACAGGGGAAAATCAGCCCCAGCATTTT | TRBV6-1 | TRBD1 | - | TRBJ1-5
CASSPTGPQGETQYF | TGTGCCAGCTCTCCGACAGGTCCCCAAGGGGAGACCCAGTACTTC | TRBV18 | - | - | TRBJ2-5
CASSLVDTGELFF | TGTGCCAGCAGCCTGGTAGACACCGGGGAGCTGTTTTTT | TRBV4-2 | - | - | TRBJ2-2
CASSWGNTGELFF | TGCGCCAGCAGCTGGGGAAACACCGGGGAGCTGTTTTTT | TRBV5-1 | - | - | TRBJ2-2
CATSREADVGDGYTF | TGTGCCACCAGCAGAGAAGCCGACGTAGGGGATGGCTACACCTTC | TRBV15 | - | - | TRBJ1-2
CASSLDNNYGYTF | TGTGCCAGCAGCTTAGACAATAACTATGGCTACACCTTC | TRBV11-2 | - | - | TRBJ1-2
CASTVGTFGVGELFF | TGTGCCAGCACTGTCGGGACATTCGGTGTCGGGGAGCTGTTTTTT | TRBV28 | - | - | TRBJ2-2
CASSYRDRVGSPLHF | TGTGCCAGCAGTTACAGAGACAGGGTGGGTTCACCCCTCCACTTT | TRBV6-5 | TRBD1 | - | TRBJ1-6
CASTPTGVRYEQYF | TGTGCCAGCACCCCGACAGGGGTCAGGTACGAGCAGTACTTC | TRBV11-2 | TRBD1 | - | TRBJ2-7
CASSFNLNTEAFF | TGTGCCAGCAGTTTCAACCTAAACACTGAAGCTTTCTTT | TRBV27 | - | - | TRBJ1-1
CASSPPSGAKGYTF | TGTGCCAGCAGTCCCCCTTCGGGGGCGAAAGGCTACACCTTC | TRBV28 | - | - | TRBJ1-2
CASSRTGGPFGANVLTF | TGCGCCAGCAGCCGTACAGGGGGCCCCTTTGGAGCCAACGTCCTGACTTTC | TRBV5-1 | TRBD1 | - | TRBJ2-6
CATFSGRALGDTQYF | TGTGCCACCTTCAGCGGGAGGGCCCTCGGAGATACGCAGTATTTT | TRBV28 | TRBD2 | - | TRBJ2-3
CASGLTGPTGGGRNQPQHF | TGTGCTAGTGGTTTGACCGGACCCACAGGGGGAGGTCGCAATCAGCCCCAGCATTTT | TRBV12-5 | TRBD1 | once | TRBJ1-5
CASSLAGGPVGNEQFF | TGCGCCAGCAGCTTGGCGGGGGGGCCGGTGGGCAATGAGCAGTTCTTC | TRBV5-1 | TRBD2 | - | TRBJ2-1
CASSFAEGGKQPQHF | TGTGCCAGCAGTTTTGCGGAGGGAGGGAAACAGCCCCAGCATTTT | TRBV28 | - | - | TRBJ1-5
CASSLQRPSGSYEQYF | TGCGCCAGCAGCTTGCAGAGGCCCTCCGGCTCCTACGAGCAGTACTTC | TRBV5-1 | - | - | TRBJ2-7
CASTPLALRGTGELFF | TGTGCCAGTACCCCGCTGGCCCTAAGGGGCACCGGGGAGCTGTTTTTT | TRBV19 | - | - | TRBJ2-2
CASSLRGGQETQYF | TGTGCCAGCAGTTTACGGGGGGGCCAAGAGACCCAGTACTTC | TRBV28 | TRBD2 | - | TRBJ2-5
CASSLEGVGAGYGYTF | TGTGCCAGCAGCTTAGAGGGGGTTGGGGCAGGGTACGGCTACACCTTC | TRBV7-2 | - | - | TRBJ1-2
CASSFVPSVGALSYEQYF | TGCGCCAGCAGCTTTGTTCCCTCGGTCGGGGCACTCTCCTACGAGCAGTACTTC | TRBV5-1 | - | few | TRBJ2-7
CASSALGATGTDTQYF | TGTGCCAGCAGCGCCTTAGGGGCGACGGGCACAGATACGCAGTATTTT | TRBV7-2 | - | - | TRBJ2-3
CASSDSEGDGYTF | TGTGCCAGCAGTGACTCAGAGGGAGATGGCTACACCTTC | TRBV6-4 | - | - | TRBJ1-2
CASSNRVNEKLFF | TGTGCTAGCAGCAACCGGGTTAATGAAAAACTGTTTTTT | TRBV7-7 | - | - | TRBJ1-4
CASSLEGTANQPQHF | TGTGCCAGCAGCTTGGAAGGGACAGCAAATCAGCCCCAGCATTTT | TRBV5-5 | TRBD1 | - | TRBJ1-5
CASSTPEAGQETQYF | TGTGCCAGCAGTACCCCGGAGGCCGGCCAAGAGACCCAGTACTTC | TRBV28 | - | few | TRBJ2-5
CASSLHRQGAFGEQYF | TGCGCCAGCAGCCTCCACCGACAGGGGGCATTTGGCGAGCAGTACTTC | TRBV5-1 | TRBD1 | - | TRBJ2-7
CASSQSVNTEAFF | TGTGCCAGCAGCCAATCAGTGAACACTGAAGCTTTCTTT | TRBV27 | - | - | TRBJ1-1
CASINREYEQYF | TGTGCCAGCATTAATCGGGAATACGAGCAGTACTTC | TRBV6-1 | - | - | TRBJ2-7
CASSPNRTISGYTF | TGTGCCAGCTCACCCAACAGGACTATTTCGGGCTACACCTTC | TRBV18 | - | - | TRBJ1-2
CASSLEATDYEQYF | TGTGCCAGCAGCTTGGAGGCCACCGACTACGAGCAGTACTTC | TRBV5-5 | - | - | TRBJ2-7
CASIKDRVLSDQPQHF | TGTGCCAGCATAAAGGACAGGGTTCTTTCGGATCAGCCCCAGCATTTT | TRBV2 | TRBD1 | - | TRBJ1-5
CASSDAGGKNIQYF | TGTGCCAGCAGTGACGCGGGGGGCAAAAACATTCAGTACTTC | TRBV6-1 | TRBD2 | - | TRBJ2-4
CASSRINRDNYGYTF | TGTGCCAGCAGCAGAATCAACAGGGATAACTATGGCTACACCTTC | TRBV6-5 | - | - | TRBJ1-2
CASGKGQSSYEQYF | TGTGCCAGCGGAAAGGGGCAGAGCTCCTACGAGCAGTACTTC | TRBV9 | - | few | TRBJ2-7
CASSFGWTYEQYF | TGTGCCAGCAGTTTCGGATGGACCTACGAGCAGTACTTC | TRBV5-6 | - | once | TRBJ2-7
CASDSTGTEAFF | TGTGCCAGCGATTCTACGGGTACTGAAGCTTTCTTT | TRBV28 | - | - | TRBJ1-1
CAPAKLGSTDTQYF | TGTGCCCCCGCCAAGCTGGGGAGCACAGATACGCAGTATTTT | TRBV7-2 | - | - | TRBJ2-3
CASSDSLGETQYF | TGTGCCAGCAGTGACTCTTTGGGGGAGACCCAGTACTTC | TRBV6-4 | - | - | TRBJ2-5
CASSERSFYEQYF | TGCGCCAGCAGCGAGCGGAGTTTCTACGAGCAGTACTTC | TRBV5-1 | - | - | TRBJ2-7